This TCR beta chain was obtained from a study of a mutant IDH1 vaccine in newly diagnosed glioma. Study background: Investigators started vaccination 4-6 weeks after radiotherapy alone, or with temozolomide cycles.

Assay: immunoSEQ multiplex PCR; the TCRdb copy retains only in-frame clones and omits some. The sample lists some 42,000 clones; around four fifths were seen once. Unmatched junction bases numbered 8, after V lost 4 bases and J lost 0 bases. This CDR3 has 17 residues. Germline-derived CDR1 and CDR2 are SGHNT and YYREEE (reference sequence). With regard to this clone: Its specificity is not known.

As for time point: week 23, last vaccination. Vaccine doses each comprised 300 ug of mutant IDH1 20-mer peptide, with topical imiquimod. This receptor was taken from a man aged 50-60 years with glioma. The sequences come from PBMCs, collected from a glioma patient whose treatment included an IDH1 peptide vaccine. The chain employs TRBV5-4 and TRBJ1-3; 9 bases map to TRBD1. DNA of the CDR3: TGTGCCAGCAGCCCCAAACCGGGACAGGGCTCTGGAAACACCATATATTTT. Protein product: CASSPKPGQGSGNTIYF.